This T cell receptor beta chain was retrieved from a study of regulatory T cells in long-lasting Graves disease. The CDR3 length is 15 residues. The V gene's germline CDR1 is GTSNPN and CDR2 SVGIG (reference sequence). For TCR beta, libraries came from iRepertoire HTBI primers and Arm-PCR of CDR3 regions. Each CDR3 protein is one row after TCRdb ran MiXCR on the multiplex PCR reads. The table records about 450,000 distinct CDR3 sequences, around 15% of them present only once. Details on this clonotype: A much larger clonotype is one base distant, so this may be a read error.

The time point here: newly diagnosed GD, antithyroid drugs for less than 3 months. PBMCs were the source of the RNA used for TCR sequencing. The data were also submitted as part of a second study, on T cells in Graves' hyperthyroidism and ophthalmopathy.

The source material was peripheral blood mononuclear cells (PBMCs), sampled at new diagnosis, from a patient treated with antithyroid drugs. This receptor was taken from a woman between 50 and 59 years old with Graves disease. The chain links TRBV30 to TRBJ2-7; D is possibly TRBD1 (7 bases). The CDR3 region has the DNA TGTGCCTGGGGTGTCCTAAGCAGGGGGGACTACGAGCAGTACTTC. Amino acids: CAWGVLSRGDYEQYF. Full variable domain (missing parts from reference TRBV30 and TRBJ2-7): SQTIHQWPATLVQPVGSPLSLECTVEGTSNPNLYWYRQAAGRGLQLLFYSVGIGQISSEVPQNLSASRPQDRQFILSSKKLLLSDSGFYLCAWGVLSRGDYEQYFGPGTRLTVT.